One and the same sample provided the 22 T cell receptor beta chains below, sequenced in a study of post-analysis software for immune sequencing data. Study-wide results and limits: TRBV segments more frequent in patients than in controls numbered five and included TRBV5-6, TRBV5-1 and TRBV20-1.

These receptors' antigens are unknown. Researchers reported that TCR beta cDNA libraries carried unique molecular identifiers. TCRdb reprocessed the PCR reads via MiXCR and lists one record per CDR3 protein. This sample carries approximately 690,000 distinct CDR3 sequences, 59% of them seen once, and the ten largest clones take approximately 10%. The sample comprised blood. These TCRs come from a girl aged 2 to 9 with multiple sclerosis.

This chain connects TRBV27 to TRBJ2-7, with D maybe TRBD1 (7 bases). CDR1 and CDR2 (germline): MNHEY, SMNVEV (reference sequence). V gave up 4 bases and J gave up 4 bases, with 17 bases separating them. This CDR3 is 15 amino acids long. The CDR3 loop is CASSYGARGVYEQYF. As DNA, the CDR3 is TGTGCCAGCAGTTACGGCGCCAGGGGGGTTTACGAGCAGTACTTC.

Only one count was recorded for this clonotype. CDR3 nucleotides: TGCAGTGCTAGCTCTGGGAATACCTACGAGCAGTACTTC. Translating it yields CSASSGNTYEQYF. The rearrangement uses TRBV20-1 and TRBJ2-7; D gene unclear. The germline CDR1 and CDR2 sequences are DFQATT and SNEGSKA (reference sequence). This CDR3 has 13 amino acids. Trimming removed 3 bases at V and 2 bases at J, with 11 bases between.

This clonotype was recorded only once. The V call is TRBV7-8, the J call TRBJ2-1; D may be TRBD2 (5 bases). Trimming removed 5 bases from V and 3 bases from J, with 11 bases in between. This CDR3 is 14 amino acids long. Germline V lookup: CDR1 SGHVS, CDR2 FQNEAQ. The DNA for the CDR3 is TGTGCCAGCAGCGTCAAGGGAGACTACAATGAGCAGTTCTTC. Translated: CASSVKGDYNEQFF. The whole variable domain, filled in from reference TRBV7-8 and TRBJ2-1, reads GAGVSQSPRYKVAKRGQDVALRCDPISGHVSLFWYQQALGQGPEFLTYFQNEAQLDKSGLPSDRFFAERPEGSVSTLKIQRTQQEDSAVYLCASSVKGDYNEQFFGPGTRLTVL.

The CDR3 nucleotides are TGTGCCAGCAGTTACTCGAAGGGACTAGAGTCCTACGAGCAGTACTTC. The encoded protein is CASSYSKGLESYEQYF. The chain joins TRBV6-6 to TRBJ2-7; 8 nucleotides agree with TRBD2. The CDR3 loop spans 16 amino acids. Germline values: CDR1 MNHNY, CDR2 SVGAGI (reference sequence). V lost 0 bases and J lost 1; bases outside the gene matches: 5.

The chain recombines TRBV7-2 with TRBJ1-1; 8 nucleotides agree with TRBD1. The ends lost 5 bases at V and 7 bases at J; junction bases unmatched: 12. The CDR3 contains 15 residues. Germline V CDR1 and CDR2: SGHTA, FQGNSA. Here the CDR3 reads CASSQAAGGAIEAFF. CDR3 nucleotides: TGTGCCAGCAGCCAAGCGGCAGGGGGCGCGATTGAAGCTTTCTTT. The complete variable domain, with remaining parts taken from reference TRBV7-2 and TRBJ1-1, reads GAGVSQSPSNKVTEKGKDVELRCDPISGHTALYWYRQSLGQGLEFLIYFQGNSAPDKSGLPSDRFSAERTGGSVSTLTIQRTQQEDSAVYLCASSQAAGGAIEAFFGQGTRLTVV.

The chain is built from TRBV6-4 and TRBJ2-1, with D tentatively TRBD1 (5 bases). The CDR3 is 15 amino acids. The V end lost 6 bases, the J end lost 1 base, and 13 bases lay between the germline ends. Germline V gene sequence: CDR1 MRHNA, CDR2 SNTAGT. The chain's CDR3 is CASSRTGRSYNEQFF. Written as DNA, the CDR3 is TGTGCCAGCAGCCGTACAGGTAGATCCTACAATGAGCAGTTCTTC.

This sequence joins TRBV14 and TRBJ2-1, with D possibly matching TRBD2 (6 bases). The germline CDR1 and CDR2 sequences are SGHDN and FVKESK. The V end lost 4 bases, the J end lost 7 bases, and 17 bases lay between the germline ends. The CDR3 runs to 15 residues. The chain's CDR3 is CASSRRRGAGNEQFF. CDR3 coding DNA: TGTGCCAGCAGCCGGAGAAGGGGCGCGGGGAATGAGCAGTTCTTC.

With regard to this clonotype: One end of the junction varies from germline; a read error may be responsible. The V gene is TRBV7-3, the J gene TRBJ2-1; maybe TRBD2 (6 bases). The germline V gene encodes CDR1 SGHTA and CDR2 FQGTGA. The CDR3 has 15 residues. The CDR3 bases are TGTACCAGCAGCTTAACCAGGGACTCCTATAATGAGCAGTTCTTC. This gives the protein CTSSLTRDSYNEQFF. Drawing the rest from reference TRBV7-3 and TRBJ2-1, the complete variable domain is GAGVSQTPSNKVTEKGKYVELRCDPISGHTALYWYRQSLGQGPEFLIYFQGTGAADDSGLPNDRFFAVRPEGSVSTLKIQRTERGDSAVYLCTSSLTRDSYNEQFFGPGTRLTVL.

This chain uses TRBV12-3 or TRBV12-4 with TRBJ2-3; tentative D call: TRBD2 (5 bases). This CDR3 is 16 amino acids long. V shed 4 bases and J shed 6 bases, with 20 bases lying between them. CDR3 loop: CASSSLPLNSGDTQYF. In DNA, the CDR3 is TGTGCCAGCAGTTCCTTGCCCCTAAATTCGGGGGATACGCAGTATTTT.

A single count supports this clonotype. The chain carries TRBV7-9 and TRBJ2-6, with D possibly matching TRBD2 (5 bases). This CDR3 is 15 amino acids long. Germline V lookup: CDR1 SEHNR, CDR2 FQNEAQ (reference sequence). V was pared by 4 bases and J by 2 bases, with 9 bases between. The CDR3 nucleotides read TGTGCCAGCAGCTCCCACGGGGCTGGGGCCAACGTCCTGACTTTC. As protein: CASSSHGAGANVLTF.

The rearrangement joins TRBV4-3 to TRBJ2-1; D is possibly TRBD1 or TRBD2 (5 bases each). Trimming left V 3 bases short and J 0 bases short, with 15 bases between. The CDR3 runs to 17 residues. Germline-derived CDR1 and CDR2 are LGHNA and YSLEER. The CDR3 sequence: CASSHGLKGSSYNEQFF. The CDR3 region has the DNA TGCGCCAGCAGCCACGGCCTCAAGGGGAGCTCCTACAATGAGCAGTTCTTC.

V usage is TRBV7-9 and J usage is TRBJ1-2; weak D call: TRBD1 (5 bases). CDR1 and CDR2 from the germline V gene are SEHNR and FQNEAQ (reference sequence). V was cut by 7 bases and J by 0 bases, with 12 bases left in between. The CDR3 runs to 14 residues. The DNA for the CDR3 is TGTGCCAGCAACTTGGCAGGGCCTAACTATGGCTACACCTTC. Translating gives CASNLAGPNYGYTF.

This chain uses TRBV6-5 with TRBJ1-2, with 7 bases that match TRBD1. The CDR3 runs to 15 residues. Germline loops: CDR1 MNHEY, CDR2 SVGAGI. V lost 0 bases to trimming and J lost 4 bases; unmatched junction nucleotides: 5. The DNA for the CDR3 is TGTGCCAGCAGTTACTCGACGGGACAGATCTATGGCTACACCTTC. Translated: CASSYSTGQIYGYTF.

This clonotype was detected only once. V and J are TRBV15 and TRBJ1-5, with 8 bases aligning to TRBD1. The V segment lost 1 base and the J segment 3 bases; nucleotides outside the gene matches: 8. Germline CDR1 is LNHNV and CDR2 is YYDKDF (reference sequence). This CDR3 is 17 amino acids long. CDR3 sequence (DNA): TGTGCCACCAGCAGAGGGCAGGGGGCGCGTCCCAATCAGCCCCAGCATTTT. It translates to CATSRGQGARPNQPQHF.

In its sample, this clonotype was seen a few times. The chain recombines TRBV6-5 with TRBJ2-1; D may correspond to TRBD1 or TRBD2 (5 bases each). CDR3 length: 14 residues. The germline CDR1 and CDR2 sequences are MNHEY and SVGAGI. Trimming shortened V by 7 bases and J by 0 bases, and 10 bases separated the two germline ends. CDR3 DNA: TGTGCCAGCAACGGGGCAAGCTCCTACAATGAGCAGTTCTTC. Translated, it gives CASNGASSYNEQFF.

The V gene is TRBV7-2, the J gene TRBJ2-3, with D perhaps TRBD2 (6 bases). This CDR3 comprises 15 residues. Trimming took 2 bases from V and 2 from J, leaving 11 bases between them. Germline CDR1 and CDR2: SGHTA and FQGNSA. The CDR3 loop reads CASSLIWDFTDTQYF. CDR3 in DNA: TGTGCCAGCAGCTTAATCTGGGACTTCACAGATACGCAGTATTTT.

This chain links TRBV7-2 with TRBJ1-2, with D perhaps TRBD1 (5 bases). The V end was cut by 8 bases, the J end by 4 bases, with 14 bases between. CDR3 size: 13 residues. Per germline, CDR1 SGHTA and CDR2 FQGNSA. The CDR3 DNA is TGTGCCAGCTCCAGAGGGGTCGGCTATGGCTACACCTTC. It translates to CASSRGVGYGYTF.

The V and J genes are TRBV6-5 and TRBJ1-2; TRBD1 aligns across 7 bases. After removal of 7 bases from V and 3 bases from J, the junction contained 2 bases not matched to a gene. Looked up from germline, CDR1 is MNHEY and CDR2 is SVGAGI. The CDR3 length is 12 residues. The CDR3 sequence: CASKQGDYGYTF. The CDR3 DNA follows: TGTGCCAGCAAGCAGGGGGACTATGGCTACACCTTC.

The CDR3 DNA is TGCGCCAGCAGCAGCCGCAGCAGCGGGGGGTTCCAAGAGACCCAGTACTTC. The encoded protein is CASSSRSSGGFQETQYF. The rearrangement uses TRBV5-1 and TRBJ2-5; TRBD2 matches at 9 bases. Germline-derived CDR1 and CDR2 are SGHRS and YFSETQ. The CDR3 is 17 amino acids. The junction had 11 bases not matched to a gene; V was cut back by 4 bases and J by 1 base.

The rearrangement uses TRBV6-1 and TRBJ2-5, with D tentatively TRBD1 (5 bases). Trimming removed 7 bases from V and 3 bases from J, with 15 bases in between. Germline CDR1 and CDR2: MNHNS and SASEGT. The CDR3 consists of 14 residues. CDR3 in DNA: TGTGCCAGCAAGCAGGGTTTCGTCGAAGAGACCCAGTACTTC. Protein: CASKQGFVEETQYF.

The chain recombines TRBV12-3 or TRBV12-4 with TRBJ2-5, with unresolved D. This CDR3 is 13 amino acids long. Trimming stripped 5 bases from V and 1 base from J, with 8 bases between. The CDR3 DNA reads as TGTGCCAGCAGTATAGGAGCCCAAGAGACCCAGTACTTC. Protein sequence: CASSIGAQETQYF.

This clonotype was detected only a few times. The rearrangement uses TRBV6-5 and TRBJ1-2; 12 bases line up with TRBD1. V lost 5 bases to trimming and J lost 7 bases; unmatched junction nucleotides: 5. Germline V gene data show CDR1 as MNHEY and CDR2 as SVGAGI. The CDR3 has 14 residues. The CDR3 DNA is TGTGCCAGCAGTCAAGGGGACAGGGGGCTTGGCTACACCTTC. It yields the protein CASSQGDRGLGYTF.